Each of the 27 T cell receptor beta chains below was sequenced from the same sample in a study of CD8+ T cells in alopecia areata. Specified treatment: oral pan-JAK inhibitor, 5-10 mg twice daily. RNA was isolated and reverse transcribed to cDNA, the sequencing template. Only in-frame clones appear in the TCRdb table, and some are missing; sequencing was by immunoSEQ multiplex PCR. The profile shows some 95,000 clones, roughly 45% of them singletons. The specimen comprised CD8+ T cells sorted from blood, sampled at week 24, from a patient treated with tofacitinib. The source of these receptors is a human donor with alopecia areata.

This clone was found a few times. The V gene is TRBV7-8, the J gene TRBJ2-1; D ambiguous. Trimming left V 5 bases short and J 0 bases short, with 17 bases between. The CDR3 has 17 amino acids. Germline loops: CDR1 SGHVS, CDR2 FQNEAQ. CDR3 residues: CASSRSDRRSSYNEQFF. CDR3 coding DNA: TGTGCCAGCAGCCGCTCTGACCGCAGAAGCTCCTACAATGAGCAGTTCTTC.

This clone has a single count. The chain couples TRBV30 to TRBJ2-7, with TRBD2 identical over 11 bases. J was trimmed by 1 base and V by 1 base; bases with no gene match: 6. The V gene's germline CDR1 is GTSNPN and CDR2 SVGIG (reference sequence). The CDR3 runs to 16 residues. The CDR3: CAWSAGTSGPSYEQYF. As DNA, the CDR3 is TGTGCCTGGAGTGCAGGGACTAGCGGACCTTCCTACGAGCAGTACTTC.

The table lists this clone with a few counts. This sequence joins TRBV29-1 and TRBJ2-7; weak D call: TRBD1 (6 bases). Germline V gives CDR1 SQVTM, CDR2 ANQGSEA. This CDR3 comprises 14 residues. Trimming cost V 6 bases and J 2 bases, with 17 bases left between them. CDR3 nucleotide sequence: TGCAGCGTACGAACGGCTGGGGGCCCCTACGAGCAGTACTTC. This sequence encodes CSVRTAGGPYEQYF.

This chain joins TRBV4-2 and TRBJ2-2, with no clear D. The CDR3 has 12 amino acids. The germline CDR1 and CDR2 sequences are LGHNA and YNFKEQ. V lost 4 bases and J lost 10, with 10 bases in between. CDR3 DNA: TGTGCCAGCAGCCGGGGAATTCAGGAGCTGTTTTTT. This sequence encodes CASSRGIQELFF.

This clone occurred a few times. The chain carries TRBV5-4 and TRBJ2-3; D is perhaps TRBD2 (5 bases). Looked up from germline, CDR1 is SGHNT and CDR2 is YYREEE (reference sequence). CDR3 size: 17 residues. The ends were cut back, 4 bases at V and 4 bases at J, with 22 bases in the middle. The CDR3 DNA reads TGTGCCAGCAGCCCTGCGGTCGCAGGCTGGGAGTCAGATACGCAGTATTTT. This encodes CASSPAVAGWESDTQYF. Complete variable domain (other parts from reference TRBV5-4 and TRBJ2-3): ETGVTQSPTHLIKTRGQQVTLRCSSQSGHNTVSWYQQALGQGPQFIFQYYREEENGRGNFPPRFSGLQFPNYSSELNVNALELDDSALYLCASSPAVAGWESDTQYFGPGTRLTVL.

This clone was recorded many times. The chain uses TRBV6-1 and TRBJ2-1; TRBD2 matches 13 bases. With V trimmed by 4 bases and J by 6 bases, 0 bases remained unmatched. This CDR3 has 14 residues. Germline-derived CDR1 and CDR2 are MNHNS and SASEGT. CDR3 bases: TGTGCCAGCAGTGGACTAGCGGGAGGCAATGAGCAGTTCTTC. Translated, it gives CASSGLAGGNEQFF.

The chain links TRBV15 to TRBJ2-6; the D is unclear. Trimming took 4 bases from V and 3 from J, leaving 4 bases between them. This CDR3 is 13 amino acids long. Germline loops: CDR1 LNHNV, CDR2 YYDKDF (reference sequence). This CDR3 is CATSMGGANVLTF. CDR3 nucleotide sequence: TGTGCCACCAGCATGGGTGGGGCCAACGTCCTGACTTTC. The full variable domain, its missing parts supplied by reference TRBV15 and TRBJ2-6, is DAMVIQNPRYQVTQFGKPVTLSCSQTLNHNVMYWYQQKSSQAPKLLFHYYDKDFNNEADTPDNFQSRRPNTSFCFLDIRSPGLGDTAMYLCATSMGGANVLTFGAGSRLTVL.

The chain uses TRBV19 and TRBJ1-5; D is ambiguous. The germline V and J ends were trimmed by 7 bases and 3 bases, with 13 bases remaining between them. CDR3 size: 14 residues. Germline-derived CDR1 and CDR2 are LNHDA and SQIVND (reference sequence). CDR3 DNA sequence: TGTGCCAGTATGGGAGTCGACCCCAATCAGCCCCAGCATTTT. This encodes CASMGVDPNQPQHF.

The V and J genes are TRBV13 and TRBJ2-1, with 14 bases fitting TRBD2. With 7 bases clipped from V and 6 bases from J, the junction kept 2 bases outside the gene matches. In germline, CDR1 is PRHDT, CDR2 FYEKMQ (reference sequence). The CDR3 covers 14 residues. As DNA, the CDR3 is TGTGCCAGCAAGGGACTAGCGGGAGTCAATGAGCAGTTCTTC. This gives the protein CASKGLAGVNEQFF.

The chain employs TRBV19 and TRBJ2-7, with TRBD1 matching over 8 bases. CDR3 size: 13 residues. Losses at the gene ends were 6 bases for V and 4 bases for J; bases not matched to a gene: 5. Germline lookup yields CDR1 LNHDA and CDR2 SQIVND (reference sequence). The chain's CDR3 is CASSYGQGYEQYF. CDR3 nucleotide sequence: TGTGCCAGTAGCTATGGACAGGGATACGAGCAGTACTTC.

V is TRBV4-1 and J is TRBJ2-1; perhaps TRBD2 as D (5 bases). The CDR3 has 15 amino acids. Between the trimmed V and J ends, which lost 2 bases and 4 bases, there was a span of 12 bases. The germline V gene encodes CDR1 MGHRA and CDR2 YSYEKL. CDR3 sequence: CASSQRQTGYNEQFF. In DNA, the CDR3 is TGCGCCAGCAGCCAAAGGCAGACGGGGTACAATGAGCAGTTCTTC.

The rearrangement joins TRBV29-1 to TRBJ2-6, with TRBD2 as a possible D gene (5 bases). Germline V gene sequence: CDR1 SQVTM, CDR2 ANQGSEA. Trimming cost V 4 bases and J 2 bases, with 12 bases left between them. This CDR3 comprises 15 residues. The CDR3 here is CSVGAEAPGANVLTF. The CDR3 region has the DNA TGCAGCGTTGGGGCGGAGGCGCCTGGGGCCAACGTCCTGACTTTC. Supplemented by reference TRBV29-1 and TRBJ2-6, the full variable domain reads SAVISQKPSRDICQRGTSLTIQCQVDSQVTMMFWYRQQPGQSLTLIATANQGSEATYESGFVIDKFPISRPNLTFSTLTVSNMSPEDSSIYLCSVGAEAPGANVLTFGAGSRLTVL.

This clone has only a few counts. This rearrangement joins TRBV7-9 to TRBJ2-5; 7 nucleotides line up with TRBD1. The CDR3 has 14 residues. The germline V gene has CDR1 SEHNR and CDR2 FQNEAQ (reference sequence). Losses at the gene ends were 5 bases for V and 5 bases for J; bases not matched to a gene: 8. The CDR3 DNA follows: TGTGCCAGCAGCGGGAAGGGGGCGTGGGAGACCCAGTACTTC. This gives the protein CASSGKGAWETQYF.

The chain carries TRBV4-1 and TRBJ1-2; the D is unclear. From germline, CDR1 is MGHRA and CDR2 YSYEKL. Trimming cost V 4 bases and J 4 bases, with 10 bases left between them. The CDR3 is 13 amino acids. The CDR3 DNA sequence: TGCGCCAGCAGCCTCGGAAGTGCCTATGGCTACACCTTC. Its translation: CASSLGSAYGYTF.

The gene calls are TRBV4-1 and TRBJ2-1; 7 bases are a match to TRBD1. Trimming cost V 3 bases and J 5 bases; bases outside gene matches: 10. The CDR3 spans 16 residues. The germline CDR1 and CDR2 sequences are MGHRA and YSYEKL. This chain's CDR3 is CASSHLGDRPDNEQFF. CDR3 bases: TGCGCCAGCAGCCATCTCGGGGACAGACCAGACAATGAGCAGTTCTTC.

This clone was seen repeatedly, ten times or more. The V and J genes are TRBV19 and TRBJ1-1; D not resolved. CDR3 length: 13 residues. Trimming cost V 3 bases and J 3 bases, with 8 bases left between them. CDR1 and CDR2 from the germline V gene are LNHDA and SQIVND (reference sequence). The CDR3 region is CASSIGLDTEAFF. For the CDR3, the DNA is TGTGCCAGTAGTATTGGGTTGGACACTGAAGCTTTCTTT.

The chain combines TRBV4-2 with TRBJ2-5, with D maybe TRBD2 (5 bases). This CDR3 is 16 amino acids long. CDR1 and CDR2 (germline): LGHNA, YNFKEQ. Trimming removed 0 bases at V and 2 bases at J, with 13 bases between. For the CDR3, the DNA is TGTGCCAGCAGCCAAGAACGAGGGAGAGGGCAAGAGACCCAGTACTTC. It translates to CASSQERGRGQETQYF.

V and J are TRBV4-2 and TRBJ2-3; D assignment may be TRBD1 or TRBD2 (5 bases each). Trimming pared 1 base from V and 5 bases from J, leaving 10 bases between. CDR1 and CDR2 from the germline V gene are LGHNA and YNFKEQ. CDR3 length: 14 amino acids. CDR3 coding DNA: TGTGCCAGCAGCCAAGCCGGGACGGTAGATACGCAGTATTTT. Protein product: CASSQAGTVDTQYF.

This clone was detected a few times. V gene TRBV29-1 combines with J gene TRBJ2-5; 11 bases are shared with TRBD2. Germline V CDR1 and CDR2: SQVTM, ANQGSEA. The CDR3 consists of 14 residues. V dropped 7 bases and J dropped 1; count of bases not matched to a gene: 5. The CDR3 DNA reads TGCAGCGGCAAGGGACTAGCGGCCCAAGAGACCCAGTACTTC. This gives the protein CSGKGLAAQETQYF.

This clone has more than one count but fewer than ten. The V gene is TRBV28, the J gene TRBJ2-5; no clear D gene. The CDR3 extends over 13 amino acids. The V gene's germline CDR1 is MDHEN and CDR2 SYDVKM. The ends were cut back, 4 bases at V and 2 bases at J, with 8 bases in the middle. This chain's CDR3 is CASSSGAQETQYF. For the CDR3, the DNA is TGTGCCAGCAGTTCTGGAGCACAAGAGACCCAGTACTTC.

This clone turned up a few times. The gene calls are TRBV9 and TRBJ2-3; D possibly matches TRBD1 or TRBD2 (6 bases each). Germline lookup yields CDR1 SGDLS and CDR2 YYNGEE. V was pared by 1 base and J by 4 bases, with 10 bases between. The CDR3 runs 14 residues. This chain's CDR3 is CASSVRGAPDTQYF. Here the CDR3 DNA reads TGTGCCAGCAGCGTAAGGGGGGCGCCAGATACGCAGTATTTT.

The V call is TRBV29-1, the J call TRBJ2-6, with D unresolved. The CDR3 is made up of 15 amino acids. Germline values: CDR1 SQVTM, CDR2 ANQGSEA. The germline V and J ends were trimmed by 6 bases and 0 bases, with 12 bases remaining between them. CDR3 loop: CSVETASSGANVLTF. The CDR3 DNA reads TGCAGCGTAGAGACCGCTAGCTCTGGGGCCAACGTCCTGACTTTC.

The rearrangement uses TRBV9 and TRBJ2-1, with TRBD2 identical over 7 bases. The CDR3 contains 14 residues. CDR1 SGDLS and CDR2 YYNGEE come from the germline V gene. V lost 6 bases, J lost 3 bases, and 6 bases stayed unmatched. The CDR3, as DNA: TGTGCCAGCACGAAAGCGGGAAGCTACAATGAGCAGTTCTTC. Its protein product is CASTKAGSYNEQFF.

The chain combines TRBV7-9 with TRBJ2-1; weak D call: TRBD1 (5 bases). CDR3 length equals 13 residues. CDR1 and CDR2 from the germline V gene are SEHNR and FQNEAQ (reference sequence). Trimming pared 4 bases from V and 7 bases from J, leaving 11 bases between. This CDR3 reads CASSSSTVNEQFF. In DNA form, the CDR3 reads TGTGCCAGCAGCTCCTCGACAGTAAATGAGCAGTTCTTC.

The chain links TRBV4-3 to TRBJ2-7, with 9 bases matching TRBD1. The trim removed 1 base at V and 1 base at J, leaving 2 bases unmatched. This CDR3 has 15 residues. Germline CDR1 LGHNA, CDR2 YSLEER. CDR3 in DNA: TGCGCCAGCAGCCAAGTGGGACAGGGTTCCTACGAGCAGTACTTC. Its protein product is CASSQVGQGSYEQYF.

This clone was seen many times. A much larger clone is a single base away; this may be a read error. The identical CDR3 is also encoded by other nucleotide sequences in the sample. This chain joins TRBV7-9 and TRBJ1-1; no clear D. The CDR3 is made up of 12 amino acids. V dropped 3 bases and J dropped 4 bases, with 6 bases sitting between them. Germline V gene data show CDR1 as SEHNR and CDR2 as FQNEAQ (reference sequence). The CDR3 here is CASSFGTTEAFF. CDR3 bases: TGTGCCAGCAGCTTCGGAACCACTGAAGCTTTCTTT.

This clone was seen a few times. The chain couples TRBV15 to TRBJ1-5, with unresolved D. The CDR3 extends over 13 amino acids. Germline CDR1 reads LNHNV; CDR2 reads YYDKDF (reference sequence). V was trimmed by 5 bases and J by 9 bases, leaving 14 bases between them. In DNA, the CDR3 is TGTGCCACCAGCTTACGTTTAGAACGGCCCCAGCATTTT. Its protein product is CATSLRLERPQHF.